The rows below give T cell receptor beta chains drawn from one sample of a study of blood T cell repertoires in COVID-19. Only in-frame clones appear in the TCRdb table, and some are missing; sequencing was by immunoSEQ multiplex PCR. In the table there are approximately 110,000 clones, 85% of which are singletons. The sample was peripheral blood. Receptor source: a human donor in a cohort sampled during active COVID-19. Each CDR3 is given with its conserved first and last residue. The D gene is left open where the match is weak. Only some rows state a clone size, as once, few, many or a class for expanded clones.

CDR3 protein | CDR3 DNA | clone size | CDR3 length | V gene | D gene | J gene
CASSYTTGEHYGYTF | TGTGCCAGCAGTTACACGACAGGGGAGCACTATGGCTACACCTTC | NA | 15 | TRBV6-5 | TRBD1 | TRBJ1-2
CASSLGEVPPDEQFF | TGCGCCAGCAGCTTGGGGGAGGTCCCCCCCGATGAGCAGTTCTTC | NA | 15 | TRBV5-1 | NA | TRBJ2-1
CASSPPGQPYEQYF | TGTGCCAGCTCACCACCGGGACAGCCTTACGAGCAGTACTTC | NA | 14 | TRBV18 | TRBD1 | TRBJ2-7
CASSGQGSTDTQYF | TGCGCCAGCAGCGGTCAGGGAAGCACAGATACGCAGTATTTT | NA | 14 | TRBV5-1 | NA | TRBJ2-3
CASTIRSGASTDTQYF | TGTGCCAGCACCATCCGTTCCGGAGCGAGCACAGATACGCAGTATTTT | once | 16 | TRBV7-9 | NA | TRBJ2-3
CASSQTLIPGQGVAGANVLTF | TGCGCCAGCAGCCAAACCCTTATACCGGGACAGGGGGTAGCTGGGGCCAACGTCCTGACTTTC | NA | 21 | TRBV4-3 | TRBD1 | TRBJ2-6
CASRRGGSEPQHF | TGTGCCAGCAGGAGGGGGGGTTCGGAGCCCCAGCATTTT | NA | 13 | TRBV2 | NA | TRBJ1-5
CASSLSGGIGEAFF | TGTGCCAGCAGCTTATCCGGGGGGATAGGTGAAGCTTTCTTT | NA | 14 | TRBV11-2 | NA | TRBJ1-1
CASSPRQGNTEAFF | TGTGCCAGCAGCCCCAGACAGGGGAACACTGAAGCTTTCTTT | NA | 14 | TRBV11-2 | TRBD1 | TRBJ1-1
CASSIGAGGYNEQFF | TGTGCCAGCTCAATTGGAGCGGGGGGATACAATGAGCAGTTCTTC | NA | 15 | TRBV18 | TRBD2 | TRBJ2-1
CASSDGGRYEQYF | TGTGCCAGCAGTGACGGCGGGAGGTACGAGCAGTACTTC | NA | 13 | TRBV6-1 | TRBD2 | TRBJ2-7
CASNRQGASNQPQHF | TGTGCCAGTAATAGACAGGGGGCTAGCAATCAGCCCCAGCATTTT | NA | 15 | TRBV19 | TRBD1 | TRBJ1-5
CASSLGELGDTQYF | TGTGCCAGCAGCTTAGGGGAACTAGGAGATACGCAGTATTTT | NA | 14 | TRBV11-3 | NA | TRBJ2-3
CASSPDGTGGYNEQFF | TGTGCCAGCTCACCAGACGGGACAGGGGGCTACAATGAGCAGTTCTTC | once | 16 | TRBV18 | TRBD1 | TRBJ2-1
CASSDRAGPRRGYTF | TGTGCCAGCAGTGACAGGGCAGGGCCGAGGCGAGGCTACACCTTC | NA | 15 | TRBV2 | NA | TRBJ1-2
CASSQELAPHIYGYTF | TGCGCCAGCAGCCAAGAGTTAGCGCCGCACATCTATGGCTACACCTTC | NA | 16 | TRBV4-3 | NA | TRBJ1-2
CASSATGGTNPPLHF | TGTGCCAGCAGCGCTACTGGCGGGACCAATCCACCCCTCCACTTT | once | 15 | TRBV9 | NA | TRBJ1-6